This passage covers 25 T cell receptor beta chains from one sample sequenced in a study of blood T cell repertoires in COVID-19. Assay used: immunoSEQ multiplex PCR; TCRdb lists only in-frame clones, some missing. In the table there are under 75,000 clones, roughly 83% of which are singletons. Sequences were obtained from peripheral blood. Receptors were obtained from a man aged 55 to 69 with COVID-19, enrolled during active disease.

This sequence joins TRBV7-6 and TRBJ1-5; D uncertain. Germline lookup yields CDR1 SGHVS and CDR2 FNYEAQ. V dropped 4 bases and J dropped 5 bases, with 9 bases sitting between them. CDR3 size: 13 residues. The CDR3 nucleotides read TGTGCCAGCAGCTCCCTAGTTTATCAGCCCCAGCATTTT. This codes for CASSSLVYQPQHF. The variable domain in full, with the rest retrieved from reference TRBV7-6 and TRBJ1-5, is GAGVSQSPRYKVTKRGQDVALRCDPISGHVSLYWYRQALGQGPEFLTYFNYEAQQDKSGLPNDRFSAERPEGSISTLTIQRTEQRDSAMYRCASSSLVYQPQHFGDGTRLSIL.

In DNA form, the CDR3 reads TGCGCCAGCAGTTGGGGACAGGGTCTTCGAGAGACCCAGTACTTC. Protein sequence: CASSWGQGLRETQYF. This chain connects TRBV10-1 to TRBJ2-5; TRBD1 aligns across 9 bases. J gave up 4 bases and V 5 bases, and 8 bases lay outside the gene matches. Germline lookup yields CDR1 WNHNN and CDR2 SYGVQD (reference sequence). CDR3 size: 15 residues.

The chain uses TRBV4-1 and TRBJ2-3, with TRBD2 identical over 7 bases. The germline gives CDR1 MGHRA, CDR2 YSYEKL. This CDR3 has 17 residues. With 0 bases clipped from V and 2 bases from J, the junction kept 8 bases outside the gene matches. The CDR3 DNA is TGCGCCAGCAGCCAAGAGCGACAAGCGGGACCCACAGATACGCAGTATTTT. This gives the protein CASSQERQAGPTDTQYF.

The rearrangement joins TRBV4-1 to TRBJ1-5, with D perhaps TRBD1 (6 bases). The V and J ends lost 3 bases and 4 bases respectively, with 16 bases between them. This CDR3 contains 16 residues. CDR1 is MGHRA and CDR2 is YSYEKL in the germline V gene. Written as DNA, the CDR3 is TGCGCCAGCAGCCAGGGACAAGCATCCGTTAATCAGCCCCAGCATTTT. Translation gives CASSQGQASVNQPQHF.

The chain employs TRBV4-2 and TRBJ1-6; D not certain. V gave up 5 bases and J gave up 9 bases, with 14 bases separating them. Germline lookup yields CDR1 LGHNA and CDR2 YNFKEQ. The CDR3 has 14 amino acids. CDR3 in DNA: TGTGCCAGCAGCTCAACCACGGGTACTTCACCCCTCCACTTT. This translates into CASSSTTGTSPLHF.

The chain links TRBV15 to TRBJ2-5; 10 bases line up with TRBD2. The ends lost 1 base at V and 5 bases at J; junction bases unmatched: 7. Germline V lookup: CDR1 LNHNV, CDR2 YYDKDF (reference sequence). The CDR3 extends over 16 amino acids. CDR3 nucleotides: TGTGCCACCAGCAGAGGTTCGACTAGCGGGTTGGAGACCCAGTACTTC. This gives the protein CATSRGSTSGLETQYF. Full variable domain (missing parts from reference TRBV15 and TRBJ2-5): DAMVIQNPRYQVTQFGKPVTLSCSQTLNHNVMYWYQQKSSQAPKLLFHYYDKDFNNEADTPDNFQSRRPNTSFCFLDIRSPGLGDTAMYLCATSRGSTSGLETQYFGPGTRLLVL.

V gene TRBV9 combines with J gene TRBJ1-4; 12 bases match TRBD1. With V trimmed by 2 bases and J by 1 base, 9 bases remained unmatched. This CDR3 region has 19 residues. Germline V gene lookup returns CDR1 SGDLS and CDR2 YYNGEE. Written as DNA, the CDR3 is TGTGCCAGCAGCGTCGACTCGGGACAGGGGGCTTTAACTAATGAAAAACTGTTTTTT. This codes for CASSVDSGQGALTNEKLFF.

This clone has more than one count but fewer than ten. This sequence joins TRBV6-5 and TRBJ2-7; 11 bases fit TRBD2. The V gene end was trimmed by 6 bases and the J gene end by 6 bases; junction bases not matched to a gene: 7. The CDR3 runs 14 residues. The germline V gene has CDR1 MNHEY and CDR2 SVGAGI. CDR3 protein: CASSQTSGSSEQYF. In DNA form, the CDR3 reads TGTGCCAGCAGCCAAACTAGCGGGAGTAGCGAGCAGTACTTC.

V gene TRBV11-1 combines with J gene TRBJ1-6, with 10 bases lining up with TRBD1. This CDR3 spans 14 amino acids. Germline V gene data show CDR1 as SGHAT and CDR2 as FQDESV (reference sequence). V lost 4 bases, J lost 7 bases, and 1 base stayed unmatched. The CDR3 is CASSSGQGNSPLHF. CDR3 in DNA: TGTGCCAGCAGCTCGGGACAGGGGAATTCACCCCTCCACTTT.

The gene calls are TRBV18 and TRBJ1-2; D ambiguous. Germline V lookup: CDR1 KGHSH, CDR2 LQKENI. The CDR3 totals 14 residues. The V end lost 6 bases, the J end lost 3 bases, and 14 bases lay between the germline ends. CDR3 region: CASSLTERDYGYTF. CDR3 bases: TGTGCCAGCTCCCTTACGGAGAGGGACTATGGCTACACCTTC.

This clone was observed a few times. The gene calls are TRBV5-1 and TRBJ1-5; 7 bases agree with TRBD1. The germline V gene has CDR1 SGHRS and CDR2 YFSETQ. The CDR3 is made up of 15 amino acids. V lost 2 bases, J lost 3 bases, and 5 bases stayed unmatched. This CDR3 reads CASSLSGGHNQPQHF. The CDR3 bases are TGCGCCAGCAGCTTATCAGGGGGACACAATCAGCCCCAGCATTTT. Looking up the rest from reference TRBV5-1 and TRBJ1-5 gives the full variable domain: KAGVTQTPRYLIKTRGQQVTLSCSPISGHRSVSWYQQTPGQGLQFLFEYFSETQRNKGNFPGRFSGRQFSNSRSEMNVSTLELGDSALYLCASSLSGGHNQPQHFGDGTRLSIL.

The rearrangement joins TRBV6-5 to TRBJ1-2, with D possibly matching TRBD1 (6 bases). CDR3 length equals 14 residues. Trimming stripped 7 bases from V and 0 bases from J, with 12 bases between. Germline-derived CDR1 and CDR2 are MNHEY and SVGAGI. CDR3 sequence (DNA): TGTGCCAGCAAGCCGGGACAAACTAACTATGGCTACACCTTC. It yields the protein CASKPGQTNYGYTF.

The chain recombines TRBV28 with TRBJ1-2, with D maybe TRBD1 (5 bases). The CDR3 consists of 13 residues. The germline V gene encodes CDR1 MDHEN and CDR2 SYDVKM. Trimming took 8 bases from V and 0 from J, leaving 10 bases between them. The CDR3 region is CASVQVPNYGYTF. The CDR3 DNA is TGTGCCAGCGTACAGGTTCCTAACTATGGCTACACCTTC.

The chain couples TRBV11-2 to TRBJ2-7; possible D gene TRBD1, 6 bases. V was shortened by 6 bases and J by 6 bases, with 15 bases between the two germline ends. This CDR3 is built from 13 residues. The germline V gene has CDR1 SGHAT and CDR2 FQNNGV. The CDR3 is CASRSTGTLEQYF. The CDR3 bases are TGTGCCAGCAGGTCTACAGGGACCCTCGAGCAGTACTTC.

This clone was counted between two and nine times. V and J are TRBV11-1 and TRBJ1-1; D is possibly TRBD1 (6 bases). Germline CDR1 reads SGHAT; CDR2 reads FQDESV (reference sequence). The CDR3 sequence is 13 residues long. V dropped 4 bases and J dropped 8 bases, with 14 bases sitting between them. CDR3 coding DNA: TGTGCCAGCAGCTCCGAAATTCAGGGGGAAGCTTTCTTT. It is translated as CASSSEIQGEAFF.

In its sample, this clone was seen once. The rearrangement links TRBV10-3 to TRBJ1-3; TRBD1 might be the D (6 bases). Trimming left V 4 bases short and J 0 bases short, with 10 bases between. The CDR3 totals 15 residues. Germline lookup yields CDR1 ENHRY and CDR2 SYGVKD. CDR3: CAISAQGLSGNTIYF. Written as DNA, the CDR3 is TGTGCCATCAGTGCACAGGGCCTCTCTGGAAACACCATATATTTT.

This clone was recorded a few times. The chain carries TRBV3-1 (or the pseudogene TRBV3-2) and TRBJ2-2, with TRBD2 matching over 11 bases. CDR1 and CDR2 (germline): LGHDT, YNNKEL (reference sequence). With V trimmed by 2 bases and J by 3 bases, 5 bases remained unmatched. The CDR3 runs 17 residues. CDR3 DNA: TGTGCCAGCAGCCAAATTAGCGGGGGGGCGTACACCGGGGAGCTGTTTTTT. It encodes CASSQISGGAYTGELFF.

This chain connects TRBV11-1 to TRBJ2-1; a weak D match, TRBD1 (6 bases). V lost 8 bases and J lost 7, with 18 bases in between. The CDR3 is 14 residues long. The germline V gene encodes CDR1 SGHAT and CDR2 FQDESV (reference sequence). The CDR3 nucleotides read TGTGCCAGCGGAGCACAGGGTTACGATAATGAGCAGTTCTTC. Its translation is CASGAQGYDNEQFF.

This clone was detected only a few times. This chain uses TRBV7-9 with TRBJ2-7; a weak D match, TRBD1 (6 bases). The V gene lost 4 bases and the J gene lost 3 bases, with 16 bases spanning the gap. Germline loops: CDR1 SEHNR, CDR2 FQNEAQ (reference sequence). The CDR3 consists of 15 residues. CDR3 residues: CASSYGQSRVYEQYF. Written as DNA, the CDR3 is TGTGCCAGCAGCTACGGACAGAGCAGAGTCTACGAGCAGTACTTC. The whole variable domain, remainder taken from reference TRBV7-9 and TRBJ2-7, is DTGVSQNPRHKITKRGQNVTFRCDPISEHNRLYWYRQTLGQGPEFLTYFQNEAQLEKSRLLSDRFSAERPKGSFSTLEIQRTEQGDSAMYLCASSYGQSRVYEQYFGPGTRLTVT.

This rearrangement joins TRBV5-1 to TRBJ2-1, with 15 bases that match TRBD2. Trimming cost V 4 bases and J 9 bases; bases outside gene matches: 5. This CDR3 has 15 residues. Germline V gene data show CDR1 as SGHRS and CDR2 as YFSETQ. The CDR3 here is CASSPGLAGGAEQFF. The CDR3, as DNA: TGCGCCAGCAGCCCGGGACTAGCGGGAGGTGCTGAGCAGTTCTTC.

This chain connects TRBV28 to TRBJ1-1; D is ambiguous. Germline CDR1 and CDR2: MDHEN and SYDVKM. Trimming took 5 bases from V and 1 from J, leaving 17 bases between them. There are 16 residues in the CDR3. The CDR3 loop reads CASSTPEMGANTEAFF. The DNA of the CDR3 is TGTGCCAGCAGTACCCCTGAGATGGGAGCGAACACTGAAGCTTTCTTT.

The rearrangement uses TRBV6-5 and TRBJ1-6; D might be TRBD1 (6 bases). The CDR3 totals 14 residues. CDR1 MNHEY and CDR2 SVGAGI come from the germline V gene. V lost 8 bases and J lost 7, with 15 bases in between. CDR3 protein: CASRVDSPNSPLHF. CDR3 DNA: TGTGCCAGCCGCGTGGACAGTCCGAATTCACCCCTCCACTTT.

This sequence joins TRBV9 and TRBJ1-1; 7 nucleotides align to TRBD1. The CDR3 has 17 residues. Per germline, CDR1 SGDLS and CDR2 YYNGEE. The ends lost 2 bases at V and 0 bases at J; junction bases unmatched: 10. DNA for the CDR3: TGTGCCAGCAGCGTTCAGGGGGGCGGGTACATGAACACTGAAGCTTTCTTT. It yields the protein CASSVQGGGYMNTEAFF.

This sequence joins TRBV19 and TRBJ1-3, with a weak D call TRBD1 (5 bases). The CDR3 runs to 16 residues. Germline values: CDR1 LNHDA, CDR2 SQIVND (reference sequence). Trimming shortened V by 4 bases and J by 2 bases, and 15 bases separated the two germline ends. The CDR3: CASSTFRTGAGNTIYF. CDR3 nucleotides: TGTGCCAGTAGTACATTTCGAACAGGAGCTGGAAACACCATATATTTT.

V gene TRBV11-2 combines with J gene TRBJ2-1, with 8 bases that match TRBD2. V lost 4 bases to trimming and J lost 4 bases; unmatched junction nucleotides: 12. CDR1 is SGHAT and CDR2 is FQNNGV in the germline V gene. This CDR3 has 17 amino acids. CDR3 in DNA: TGTGCCAGCAGCTCCATCCGGGGGACTAGTCGGTACAATGAGCAGTTCTTC. Its translation: CASSSIRGTSRYNEQFF.